This section outlines one TCR beta chain sequence together with its context. The record originates from a study of blood T cell repertoires in COVID-19. Study-wide context: Spain, Italy and the United States supplied samples that represented acute and convalescent COVID-19. T cells, B-cell-depleted T cells, or PBMCs provided the cDNA or gDNA that served as material.

Authors' processing steps: The assay estimated nucleated cells by amplifying reference gene primers. Clones were read by immunoSEQ multiplex PCR, and TCRdb kept only the in-frame ones, dropping some. V, J and clone size were drawn from that table, and D and trimming were deduced from the DNA. Among some 41,000 clones listed, around 86% were seen once. This CDR3 contains 13 residues. V was clipped by 1 base and J by 3 bases; unmatched bases: 0. Germline assignment: CDR1 LGHNA and CDR2 YNFKEQ. The specimen was peripheral blood. V gene TRBV4-2 combines with J gene TRBJ2-7; 7 nucleotides match TRBD2. The TCR sequence derives from a man aged 35 to 55 with active COVID-19. The CDR3 DNA sequence: TGTGCCAGCAGCCAAGGGGACTACTACGAGCAGTACTTC. It yields the protein CASSQGDYYEQYF.